This passage covers 8 T cell receptor beta chains from one sample sequenced in a study of blood T cells in healthy people across ages. Primed by a sample-barcoded 5' primer and a J-beta primer mix, a second PCR proceeded for about 7 to 11 cycles. MiXCR, applied by TCRdb to the 5' RACE reads, yields one record per CDR3 protein. This sample has about 730,000 distinct CDR3 sequences; roughly 43% occur once, and the top ten carry 20% to 25%. The sequenced sample was blood. These receptors all stem from a woman aged 55-70 years in good health.

This clonotype showed up just a few times. The chain links TRBV5-1 to TRBJ2-1; 10 bases fit TRBD2. The CDR3 runs 15 residues. V lost 0 bases to trimming and J lost 6 bases; unmatched junction nucleotides: 3. Per the germline V gene, CDR1 is SGHRS and CDR2 is YFSETQ. The CDR3 reads CASSLASGSSNEQFF. CDR3 DNA: TGCGCCAGCAGCTTGGCTAGCGGGAGTTCCAATGAGCAGTTCTTC. The whole variable domain, remainder taken from reference TRBV5-1 and TRBJ2-1, is KAGVTQTPRYLIKTRGQQVTLSCSPISGHRSVSWYQQTPGQGLQFLFEYFSETQRNKGNFPGRFSGRQFSNSRSEMNVSTLELGDSALYLCASSLASGSSNEQFFGPGTRLTVL.

This clonotype came up many times. The chain has TRBV10-3 and TRBJ2-1, with 13 bases aligning to TRBD2. J lost 2 bases, V lost 7 bases, and 17 bases had no gene match. This CDR3 is 20 amino acids long. Germline V gene sequence: CDR1 ENHRY, CDR2 SYGVKD. This chain's CDR3 is CAITRGLAGEERRTYNEQFF. The CDR3 nucleotides are TGTGCCATCACTAGAGGACTAGCGGGAGAAGAGAGGCGGACCTACAATGAGCAGTTCTTC.

This clonotype showed up just a few times. The gene calls are TRBV4-3 and TRBJ2-5, with a possible D match to TRBD2 (7 bases). V was clipped by 3 bases and J by 11 bases, with 19 bases between them. From germline, CDR1 is LGHNA and CDR2 YSLEER. This CDR3 has 14 amino acids. CDR3 nucleotides: TGCGCCAGCAGCCACGGGGGGCGCTCCTACGGGCAGTACTTC. It encodes CASSHGGRSYGQYF.

The chain carries TRBV6-5 and TRBJ2-1, with a weak D call TRBD2 (5 bases). The germline CDR1 and CDR2 sequences are MNHEY and SVGAGI. V was clipped by 6 bases and J by 8 bases, with 17 bases between them. The CDR3 runs to 14 residues. CDR3 DNA sequence: TGTGCCAGCAGAAGCGGACCGAGGTGGGATGAGCAGTTCTTC. This codes for CASRSGPRWDEQFF.

As concerns this clonotype: One base away lies a much larger clone, so this may be a sequencing read error. The rearrangement joins TRBV29-1 to TRBJ2-3; TRBD1 is a possible D gene (6 bases). CDR1 is SQVTM, CDR2 ANQGSEA, per germline. The CDR3 is 17 amino acids. The DNA of the CDR3 is TGCTGCGTTGACCCAGGGGCCATTCCTACCATCACAGATACGCAGTATTTT. Encoded protein: CCVDPGAIPTITDTQYF.

As for this clonotype: Relative to the germline gene, one junction end is altered; a read error may explain this. The genes are TRBV25-1 and TRBJ2-3; D call uncertain. The CDR3 spans 13 residues. Germline V CDR1 and CDR2: MGHDK, SYGVNS. CDR3: CTSSDPFADTQYF. CDR3 DNA: TGTACCAGCAGTGATCCCTTCGCAGATACGCAGTATTTT.

A word on this clonotype: Germline is not matched at one junction end, which may reflect a read error. This chain links TRBV7-7 with TRBJ2-5; 9 nucleotides align to TRBD1. The DNA end lines up better with TRBJ2-7; the J call may be wrong. From germline, CDR1 is SSHAT and CDR2 FNYEAQ (reference sequence). The CDR3 loop spans 16 amino acids. The CDR3 sequence: CASSLGIPGQGYEQYF. The DNA for the CDR3 is TGTGCTAGCAGCTTAGGCATCCCGGGACAGGGCTACGAGCAGTACTTC.

In nucleotides, the CDR3 is TGCAGTGCTAGAGATGGGAGGGAAGGGGCCAAAAACATTCAGTACTTC. Protein sequence: CSARDGREGAKNIQYF. The chain carries TRBV20-1 and TRBJ2-4; 7 bases line up with TRBD2. Trimming cost V 0 bases and J 1 base; bases outside gene matches: 6. There are 16 residues in the CDR3. Germline V gene sequence: CDR1 DFQATT, CDR2 SNEGSKA (reference sequence).